This T cell receptor beta chain is drawn from a study of technical replicates of blood from a handful of donors. Using immunoSEQ multiplex PCR, the repertoire was profiled, and TCRdb retains in-frame clones only, with some absent. Of 75,000 to 85,000 clones listed, under 97% are singletons. The CDR3 totals 13 residues. Germline values: CDR1 LNHDA, CDR2 SQIVND (reference sequence). Between the trimmed V and J ends, which lost 8 bases and 4 bases, there was a span of 12 bases. Sequences were obtained from T cells isolated from PBMCs. The rearrangement uses TRBV19 and TRBJ2-4, with D possibly TRBD1 on 5 matching bases. This TCR was recovered from a human donor in good health. The chain's CDR3 is CASADRAKNIQYF. The CDR3 DNA follows: TGTGCCAGTGCTGACAGAGCTAAAAACATTCAGTACTTC.